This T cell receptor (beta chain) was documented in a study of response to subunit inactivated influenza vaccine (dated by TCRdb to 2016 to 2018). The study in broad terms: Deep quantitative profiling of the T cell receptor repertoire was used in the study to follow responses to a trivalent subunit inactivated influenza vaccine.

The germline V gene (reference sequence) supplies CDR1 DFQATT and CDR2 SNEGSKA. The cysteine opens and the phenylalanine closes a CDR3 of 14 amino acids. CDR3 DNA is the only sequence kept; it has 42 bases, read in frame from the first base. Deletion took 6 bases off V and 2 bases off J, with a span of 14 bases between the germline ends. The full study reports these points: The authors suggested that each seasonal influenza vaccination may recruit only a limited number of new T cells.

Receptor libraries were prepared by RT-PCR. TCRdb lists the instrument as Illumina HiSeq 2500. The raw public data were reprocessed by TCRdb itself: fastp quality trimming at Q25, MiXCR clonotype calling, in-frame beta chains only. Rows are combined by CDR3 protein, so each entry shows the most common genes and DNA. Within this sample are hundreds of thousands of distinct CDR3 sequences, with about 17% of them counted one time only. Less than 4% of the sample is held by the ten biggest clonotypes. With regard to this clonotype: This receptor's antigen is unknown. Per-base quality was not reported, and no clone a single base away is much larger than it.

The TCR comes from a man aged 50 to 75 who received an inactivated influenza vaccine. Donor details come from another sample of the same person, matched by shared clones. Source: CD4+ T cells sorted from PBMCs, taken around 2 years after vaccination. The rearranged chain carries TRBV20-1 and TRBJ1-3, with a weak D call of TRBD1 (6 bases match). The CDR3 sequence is CSAGPGGPGNTIYF. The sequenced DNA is TGCAGTGCCGGGCCGGGGGGCCCTGGAAACACCATATATTTT.